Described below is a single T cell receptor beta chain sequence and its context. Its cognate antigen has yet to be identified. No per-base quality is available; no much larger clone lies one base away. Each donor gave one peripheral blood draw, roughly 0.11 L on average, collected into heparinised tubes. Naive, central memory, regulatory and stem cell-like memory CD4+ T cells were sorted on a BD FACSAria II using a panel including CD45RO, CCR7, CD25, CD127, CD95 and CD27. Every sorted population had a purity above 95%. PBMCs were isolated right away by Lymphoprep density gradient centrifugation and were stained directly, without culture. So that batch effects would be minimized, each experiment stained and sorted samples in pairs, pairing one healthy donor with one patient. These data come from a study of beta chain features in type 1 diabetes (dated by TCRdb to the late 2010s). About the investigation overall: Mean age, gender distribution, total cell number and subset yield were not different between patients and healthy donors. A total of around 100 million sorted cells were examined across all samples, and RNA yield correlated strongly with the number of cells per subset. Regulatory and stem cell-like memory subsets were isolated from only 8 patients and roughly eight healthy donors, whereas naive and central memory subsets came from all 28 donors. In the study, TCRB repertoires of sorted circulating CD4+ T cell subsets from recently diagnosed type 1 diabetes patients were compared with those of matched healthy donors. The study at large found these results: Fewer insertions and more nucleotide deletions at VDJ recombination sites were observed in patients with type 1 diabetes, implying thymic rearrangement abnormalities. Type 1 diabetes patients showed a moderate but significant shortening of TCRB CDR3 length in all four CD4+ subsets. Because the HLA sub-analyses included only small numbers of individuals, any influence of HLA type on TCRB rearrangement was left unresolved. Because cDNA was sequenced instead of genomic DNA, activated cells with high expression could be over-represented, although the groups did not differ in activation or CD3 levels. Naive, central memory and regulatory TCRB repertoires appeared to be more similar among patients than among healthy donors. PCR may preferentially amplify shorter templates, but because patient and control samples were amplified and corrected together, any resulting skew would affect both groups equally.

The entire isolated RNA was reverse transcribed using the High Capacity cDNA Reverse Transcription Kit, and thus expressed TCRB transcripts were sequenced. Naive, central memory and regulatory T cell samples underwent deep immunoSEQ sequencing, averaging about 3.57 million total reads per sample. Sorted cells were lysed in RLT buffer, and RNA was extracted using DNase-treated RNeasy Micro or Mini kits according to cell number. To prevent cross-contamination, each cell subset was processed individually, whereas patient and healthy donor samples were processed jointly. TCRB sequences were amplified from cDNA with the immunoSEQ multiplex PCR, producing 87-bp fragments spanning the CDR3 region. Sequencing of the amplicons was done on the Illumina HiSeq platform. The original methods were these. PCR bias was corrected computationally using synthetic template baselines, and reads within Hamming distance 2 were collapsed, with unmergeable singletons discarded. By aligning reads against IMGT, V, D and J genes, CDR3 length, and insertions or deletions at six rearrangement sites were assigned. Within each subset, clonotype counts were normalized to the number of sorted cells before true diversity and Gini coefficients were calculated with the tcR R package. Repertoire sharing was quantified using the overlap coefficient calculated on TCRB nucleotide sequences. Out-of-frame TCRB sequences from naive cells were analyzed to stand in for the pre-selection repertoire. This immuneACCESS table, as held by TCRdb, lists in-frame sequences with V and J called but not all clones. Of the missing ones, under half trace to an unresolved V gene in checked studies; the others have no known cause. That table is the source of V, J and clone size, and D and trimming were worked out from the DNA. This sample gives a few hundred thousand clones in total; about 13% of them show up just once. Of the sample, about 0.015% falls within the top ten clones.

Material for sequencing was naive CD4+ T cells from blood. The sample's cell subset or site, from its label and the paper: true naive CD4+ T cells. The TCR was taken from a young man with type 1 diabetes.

The CDR3: CASSRSSGRRETQYF. Here is the DNA: TGTGCCAGCAGTCGATCTAGCGGGAGGAGGGAGACCCAGTACTTC. The rearranged chain carries TRBV27 and TRBJ2-5; TRBD2 matches 11 bases in the middle. At the junction V is shortened by 5 bases and J by 5 bases; bases outside the gene matches: 7. The CDR3, cysteine through phenylalanine, is 15 amino acids long. Just CDR3 DNA is preserved here, 45 bases in frame from base 1. The germline V gene (reference sequence) supplies CDR1 MNHEY and CDR2 SMNVEV.